This T cell receptor (beta chain) was identified in a study of blood T cell repertoires in COVID-19. Germline V CDR1 and CDR2: SGHNT, YYREEE (reference sequence). The CDR3 runs to 16 residues. The germline V and J ends were trimmed by 0 bases and 0 bases, with 7 bases remaining between them. In the original workflow: Reference gene primer amplification yielded estimated nucleated cell counts. Profiled with immunoSEQ multiplex PCR; TCRdb holds only in-frame clones, not every one. V, J and clone size reflect that table, while D and trimming were determined from the DNA. The sample includes fewer than 250,000 clones, roughly nine tenths of them seen just once. This clone was counted a single time.

This TCR was sampled from a woman aged 70-85 years with acute or convalescent COVID-19. Material: peripheral blood. The V and J genes are TRBV5-4 and TRBJ1-6; D ambiguous. The CDR3 spells CASSLGESSYNSPLHF. CDR3 coding DNA: TGTGCCAGCAGCTTGGGGGAGAGCTCCTATAATTCACCCCTCCACTTT.